One sample yielded the 10 T cell receptor beta chains listed below, sequenced in a study of cytomegalovirus exposure and HLA in healthy donors. With 60 Vbeta and 13 Jbeta primers, the PCR was carried out. Produced via immunoSEQ multiplex PCR; TCRdb's table is partial and in-frame only. This sample has 90,000 to 150,000 clones, with around two thirds found just once. The source material was PBMCs. The receptor set was obtained from a human donor in good health.

V and J are TRBV28 and TRBJ2-7, with 12 bases identical to TRBD1. V lost 3 bases and J lost 5; bases outside the gene matches: 5. Germline assignment: CDR1 MDHEN and CDR2 SYDVKM. The CDR3 extends over 15 amino acids. DNA of the CDR3: TGTGCCAGCAGTTTGTCCGGGACAGGGGGCCACGAGCAGTACTTC. The encoded protein is CASSLSGTGGHEQYF.

The rearrangement links TRBV4-1 to TRBJ2-1; 10 nucleotides line up with TRBD2. Trimming removed 0 bases from V and 7 bases from J; junction bases left unmatched: 9. The germline CDR1 and CDR2 sequences are MGHRA and YSYEKL. CDR3 length: 17 amino acids. The chain's CDR3 is CASSQDYERGGGNEQFF. For the CDR3, the DNA is TGCGCCAGCAGCCAAGATTACGAGCGGGGGGGAGGAAATGAGCAGTTCTTC.

V gene TRBV6-5 combines with J gene TRBJ1-2; TRBD1 matches 10 bases. V gave up 6 bases and J gave up 8 bases; unmatched junction bases: 9. Germline assignment: CDR1 MNHEY and CDR2 SVGAGI. This CDR3 comprises 14 residues. CDR3 residues: CASSRVGTGAGYTF. The CDR3, as DNA: TGTGCCAGCAGCCGAGTAGGGACAGGGGCCGGCTACACCTTC.

This chain joins TRBV7-2 and TRBJ2-7; tentative D call: TRBD2 (5 bases). Germline CDR1 reads SGHTA; CDR2 reads FQGNSA. This CDR3 has 11 amino acids. Deletions cut 5 bases from V and 4 bases from J, with 6 bases between. CDR3 sequence reads: CASSPGYEQYF. The CDR3 DNA sequence: TGTGCCAGCAGCCCGGGGTACGAGCAGTACTTC.

The chain combines TRBV11-2 with TRBJ2-6, with D perhaps matching TRBD1 (5 bases). Trimming stripped 0 bases from V and 15 bases from J, with 9 bases between. The CDR3 totals 12 residues. Germline V gene data show CDR1 as SGHAT and CDR2 as FQNNGV. The CDR3 is CASSLDRAGLTF. CDR3 in DNA: TGTGCCAGCAGCTTAGACAGGGCAGGCCTGACTTTC.

This clone turned up a few times. CDR3 nucleotide sequence: TGTGCCAGCAGACCCCTGGACAGGCCCTACGAGCAGTACTTC. Encoded protein: CASRPLDRPYEQYF. V usage is TRBV2 and J usage is TRBJ2-7; 7 bases are a match to TRBD1. CDR1 is SNHLY and CDR2 is FYNNEI in the germline V gene. V lost 6 bases, J lost 2 bases, and 7 bases stayed unmatched. The CDR3 is 14 amino acids.

The CDR3 DNA reads as TGTGCCAGCAGAACACGGGGGGTCTCCGGGGAGCTGTTTTTT. This codes for CASRTRGVSGELFF. The rearrangement joins TRBV13 to TRBJ2-2; 7 positions match TRBD2. The CDR3 covers 14 residues. V lost 6 bases and J lost 6; bases outside the gene matches: 7. Germline assignment: CDR1 PRHDT and CDR2 FYEKMQ (reference sequence). The variable domain in full, with the rest retrieved from reference TRBV13 and TRBJ2-2, is AAGVIQSPRHLIKEKRETATLKCYPIPRHDTVYWYQQGPGQDPQFLISFYEKMQSDKGSIPDRFSAQQFSDYHSELNMSSLELGDSALYFCASRTRGVSGELFFGEGSRLTVL.

The table lists this clone with a few counts. The chain uses TRBV10-3 and TRBJ2-1; 8 positions match TRBD1. CDR1 is ENHRY and CDR2 is SYGVKD in the germline V gene. The CDR3 has 15 residues. V lost 7 bases, J lost 1 base, and 6 bases stayed unmatched. CDR3 loop: CAIKDRAASYNEQFF. CDR3 DNA: TGTGCCATCAAGGACAGGGCAGCATCCTACAATGAGCAGTTCTTC.

The genes are TRBV6-4 and TRBJ1-2, with D maybe TRBD1 (6 bases). Per the germline V gene, CDR1 is MRHNA and CDR2 is SNTAGT. V gave up 2 bases and J gave up 6 bases, with 7 bases separating them. There are 12 residues in the CDR3. CDR3 coding DNA: TGTGCCAGCAGTGACAGGGACAATGGCTACACCTTC. Its translation is CASSDRDNGYTF.

V usage is TRBV4-3 and J usage is TRBJ1-4, with no clear D. V gave up 0 bases and J gave up 8 bases, with 13 bases separating them. The CDR3 has 15 amino acids. CDR1 is LGHNA, CDR2 YSLEER, per germline. This CDR3 reads CASSQDDTPSEKLFF. The CDR3 DNA follows: TGCGCCAGCAGCCAAGATGACACTCCCTCCGAAAAACTGTTTTTT.